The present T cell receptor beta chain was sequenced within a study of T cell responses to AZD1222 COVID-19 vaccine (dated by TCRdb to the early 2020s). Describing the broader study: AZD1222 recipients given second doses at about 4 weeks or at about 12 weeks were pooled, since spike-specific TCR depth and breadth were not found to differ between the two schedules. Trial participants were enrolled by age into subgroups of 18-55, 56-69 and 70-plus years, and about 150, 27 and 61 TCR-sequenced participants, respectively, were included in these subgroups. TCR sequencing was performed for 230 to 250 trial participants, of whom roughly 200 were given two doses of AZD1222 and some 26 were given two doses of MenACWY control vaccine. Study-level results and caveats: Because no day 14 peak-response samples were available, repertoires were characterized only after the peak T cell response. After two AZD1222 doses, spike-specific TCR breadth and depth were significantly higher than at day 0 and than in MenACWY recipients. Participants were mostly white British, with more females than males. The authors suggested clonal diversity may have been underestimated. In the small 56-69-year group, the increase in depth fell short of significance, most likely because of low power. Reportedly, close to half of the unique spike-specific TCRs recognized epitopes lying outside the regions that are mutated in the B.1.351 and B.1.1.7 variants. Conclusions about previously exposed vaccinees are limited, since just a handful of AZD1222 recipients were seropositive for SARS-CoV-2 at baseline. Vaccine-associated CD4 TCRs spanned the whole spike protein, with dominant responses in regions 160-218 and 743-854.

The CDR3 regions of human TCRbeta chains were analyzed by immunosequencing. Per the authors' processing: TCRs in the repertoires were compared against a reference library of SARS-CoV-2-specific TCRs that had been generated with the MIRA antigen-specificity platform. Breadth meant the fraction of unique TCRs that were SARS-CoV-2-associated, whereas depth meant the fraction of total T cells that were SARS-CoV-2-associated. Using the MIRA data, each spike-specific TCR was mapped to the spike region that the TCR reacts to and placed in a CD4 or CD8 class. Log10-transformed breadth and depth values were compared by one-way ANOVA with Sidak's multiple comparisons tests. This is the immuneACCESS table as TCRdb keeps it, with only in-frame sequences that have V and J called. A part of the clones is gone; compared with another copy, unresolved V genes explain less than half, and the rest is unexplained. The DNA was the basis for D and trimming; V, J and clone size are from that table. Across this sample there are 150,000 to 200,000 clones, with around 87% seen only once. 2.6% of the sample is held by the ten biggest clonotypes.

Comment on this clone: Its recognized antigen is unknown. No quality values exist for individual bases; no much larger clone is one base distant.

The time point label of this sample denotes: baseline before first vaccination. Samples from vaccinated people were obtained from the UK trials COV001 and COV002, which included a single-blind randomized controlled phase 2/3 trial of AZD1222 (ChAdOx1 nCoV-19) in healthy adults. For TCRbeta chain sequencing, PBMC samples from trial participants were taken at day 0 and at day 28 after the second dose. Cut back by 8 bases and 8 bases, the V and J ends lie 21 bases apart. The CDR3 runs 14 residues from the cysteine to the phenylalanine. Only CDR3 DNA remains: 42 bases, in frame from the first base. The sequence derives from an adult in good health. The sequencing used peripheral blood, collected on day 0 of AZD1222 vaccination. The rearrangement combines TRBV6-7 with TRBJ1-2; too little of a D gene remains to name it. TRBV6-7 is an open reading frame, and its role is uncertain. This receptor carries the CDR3 CASAKRHRLSGYTF. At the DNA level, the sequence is TGTGCCAGCGCCAAGAGGCACCGGCTATCAGGCTACACCTTC.